This entry features one T cell receptor beta chain sequence. TCRdb re-called the RT-PCR reads with MiXCR, one entry per CDR3 protein. Of hundreds of thousands of distinct CDR3 sequences listed, approximately 15% are singletons. This TCR came from a female donor in good health, serving as a healthy control. The sample was memory CD4+ T cells from blood.

The CDR3 DNA follows: TGTGCCAGCAGTTACTCCGGCGCCCGGGAGCTGTTTTTT. This encodes CASSYSGARELFF. The chain combines TRBV6-6 with TRBJ2-2, with no clear D. V was trimmed by 0 bases and J by 9 bases, leaving 8 bases between them. CDR1 and CDR2 (germline): MNHNY, SVGAGI (reference sequence). The CDR3 loop spans 13 amino acids.